Below are 15 T cell receptor beta chains sequenced from a single sample in a study of CD8+CD57+ T cells in acquired aplastic anemia. In patients chosen for sequencing, flow cytometry had shown CD8+CD57+ cell expansion. Genomic DNA provided the template from which TCR beta VDJ and CDR3 profiles were obtained. TCRdb called the reads again in MiXCR, with one record for every CDR3 protein. The table records 180,000 or so distinct CDR3 sequences, about 45% of them present only once. Sequences were obtained from sorted CD4+, CD8+, or CD8+CD57+ T cells (not recorded which) from PBMCs. The source of these receptors is a human donor with aplastic anemia.

This clonotype was seen many times. The V call is TRBV7-9, the J call TRBJ2-7; D may be TRBD1 (5 bases). Germline V CDR1 and CDR2: SEHNR, FQNEAQ (reference sequence). The CDR3 consists of 12 residues. V gave up 5 bases and J gave up 6 bases, with 11 bases separating them. Here the CDR3 reads CASSHPRAEQYF. DNA of the CDR3: TGTGCCAGCAGCCACCCCAGGGCCGAGCAGTACTTC.

The rearrangement links TRBV11-2 to TRBJ2-1, with D uncertain. V was pared by 7 bases and J by 9 bases, with 10 bases between. The CDR3 length is 11 residues. From germline, CDR1 is SGHAT and CDR2 FQNNGV. The CDR3 DNA follows: TGTGCCAGCAACCCTTCGGGTGAGCAGTTCTTC. Its protein product is CASNPSGEQFF.

The J gene is TRBJ2-4, the V gene TRBV19, with a tentative D call TRBD1 (5 bases). The V end lost 4 bases, the J end lost 9 bases, and 13 bases lay between the germline ends. In germline, CDR1 is LNHDA, CDR2 SQIVND (reference sequence). This CDR3 contains 13 residues. The CDR3: CASSRRGGTIQYF. DNA of the CDR3: TGTGCCAGTAGTAGAAGGGGCGGCACCATTCAGTACTTC.

There are many counts of this clonotype. This chain uses TRBV3-1 with TRBJ1-6; 7 positions match TRBD1. The trim removed 4 bases at V and 5 bases at J, leaving 5 bases unmatched. The germline V gene encodes CDR1 LGHDT and CDR2 YNNKEL (reference sequence). This CDR3 has 15 residues. CDR3 bases: TGTGCCAGCAGCCGTAGACAGGGTGATAATTCACCCCTCCACTTT. It translates to CASSRRQGDNSPLHF.

The gene calls are TRBV15 and TRBJ2-7; 9 bases fit TRBD1. V shed 0 bases, J shed 4 bases, and the junction held 1 base outside the gene matches. The CDR3 runs to 14 residues. The germline CDR1 and CDR2 sequences are LNHNV and YYDKDF (reference sequence). CDR3 nucleotide sequence: TGTGCCACCAGCAGAGAAGGGACAGGGTACGAGCAGTACTTC. Translating gives CATSREGTGYEQYF.

This clonotype was found many times. This chain connects TRBV29-1 to TRBJ2-1, with no clear D. The CDR3 loop spans 12 amino acids. The V gene lost 3 bases and the J gene lost 6 bases, with 9 bases spanning the gap. The germline V gene has CDR1 SQVTM and CDR2 ANQGSEA. Written as DNA, the CDR3 is TGCAGCGTTGAGGGTCTGTTCAATGAGCAGTTCTTC. Translating gives CSVEGLFNEQFF.

V usage is TRBV7-2 and J usage is TRBJ1-1, with 7 nucleotides matching TRBD1. Germline loops: CDR1 SGHTA, CDR2 FQGNSA. The CDR3 consists of 13 residues. The junction had 7 bases not matched to a gene; V was cut back by 7 bases and J by 5 bases. The CDR3 is CASKGQKNTEAFF. Here the CDR3 DNA reads TGTGCCAGCAAGGGACAGAAGAATACTGAAGCTTTCTTT.

J is TRBJ2-1 and V is TRBV7-6; D not resolved. Germline V lookup: CDR1 SGHVS, CDR2 FNYEAQ. Trimming stripped 3 bases from V and 4 bases from J, with 7 bases between. The CDR3 covers 13 residues. The CDR3 protein is CASSLESYNEQFF. The DNA of the CDR3 is TGTGCCAGCAGCTTGGAGAGTTACAATGAGCAGTTCTTC. Full variable domain (remainder filled in from reference TRBV7-6 and TRBJ2-1): GAGVSQSPRYKVTKRGQDVALRCDPISGHVSLYWYRQALGQGPEFLTYFNYEAQQDKSGLPNDRFSAERPEGSISTLTIQRTEQRDSAMYRCASSLESYNEQFFGPGTRLTVL.

This clonotype came up a few times. In DNA, the CDR3 is TGTGCCAGCAGTTTATTTCCCTCTCTAGCGGAGGACTACAATGAGCAGTTCTTC. Its translation: CASSLFPSLAEDYNEQFF. The rearrangement uses TRBV27 and TRBJ2-1; 7 bases match TRBD2. The CDR3 totals 18 residues. V shed 1 base, J shed 3 bases, and the junction held 12 bases outside the gene matches. The germline V gene has CDR1 MNHEY and CDR2 SMNVEV (reference sequence).

The chain combines TRBV11-2 with TRBJ2-3; D is unresolved. Germline V gives CDR1 SGHAT, CDR2 FQNNGV. The CDR3 spans 15 residues. V gave up 6 bases and J gave up 2 bases, with 15 bases separating them. The chain's CDR3 is CASREDGVNTDTQYF. CDR3 coding DNA: TGTGCCAGCAGAGAGGATGGAGTAAACACAGATACGCAGTATTTT.

J is TRBJ2-2 and V is TRBV10-2; tentative D call: TRBD2 (5 bases). The germline V gene has CDR1 WSHSY and CDR2 SAAADI. Trimming pared 4 bases from V and 5 bases from J, leaving 8 bases between. This CDR3 has 13 amino acids. The CDR3 DNA sequence: TGCGCCAGCAGTGGAACTAGTACCGGGGAGCTGTTTTTT. This gives the protein CASSGTSTGELFF.

This clonotype was found many times. The chain uses TRBV7-9 and TRBJ2-1; weak D call: TRBD1 (6 bases). This CDR3 region has 13 residues. CDR1 and CDR2 (germline): SEHNR, FQNEAQ (reference sequence). V was cut by 5 bases and J by 4 bases, with 9 bases left in between. CDR3 region: CASSAGQYNEQFF. The CDR3 DNA reads as TGTGCCAGCAGCGCTGGACAGTACAATGAGCAGTTCTTC.

The chain carries TRBV6-1 and TRBJ2-1; TRBD1 agrees at 9 bases. The germline gives CDR1 MNHNS, CDR2 SASEGT. V was pared by 4 bases and J by 9 bases, with 7 bases of the junction left unmatched. The CDR3 is made up of 14 amino acids. The CDR3 region has the DNA TGTGCCAGCAGTGCGGAAGACAGGGGGGCTGAGCAGTTCTTC. Translating it yields CASSAEDRGAEQFF.

This chain links TRBV13 with TRBJ2-7; 7 bases align to TRBD1. CDR3 length: 14 amino acids. Losses at the gene ends were 5 bases for V and 2 bases for J; bases not matched to a gene: 6. Germline-derived CDR1 and CDR2 are PRHDT and FYEKMQ (reference sequence). In DNA, the CDR3 is TGTGCCAGCAGCCTGGACAGGTTCGCCTACGAGCAGTACTTC. Translation gives CASSLDRFAYEQYF.

The chain couples TRBV7-9 to TRBJ2-1; TRBD2 matches at 7 bases. Trimming cost V 8 bases and J 6 bases; bases outside gene matches: 4. Per the germline V gene, CDR1 is SEHNR and CDR2 is FQNEAQ (reference sequence). The CDR3 consists of 12 residues. CDR3 nucleotide sequence: TGTGCCAGCCAGCCGGGGGGCAATGAGCAGTTCTTC. Its translation is CASQPGGNEQFF.